Sequencing of this T cell receptor beta chain was carried out in a study of CD4 T cells in relation to SARS-CoV-2 and coronaviruses. Comments on this clone: The antigen is undetermined.

Unexposed donor CD4+ T cells date from about 2011-2018, before the COVID-19 pandemic. The cells were cultured for around ten days before CD4+ T cells were isolated. Germline assignment: CDR1 SQVTM and CDR2 ANQGSEA. The CDR3 covers 12 residues. The V gene lost 6 bases and the J gene lost 7 bases, with 12 bases spanning the gap. The repertoire was sequenced with immunoSEQ multiplex PCR; TCRdb's copy has only in-frame clones and lacks some. Of tens of thousands of clones in the sample, 73% are singletons; the top ten hold more than 15%. This sequence was found in a human donor in good health. Source material: CD4+ T cells from PBMCs, cultured in vitro. This chain joins TRBV29-1 and TRBJ1-4, with D perhaps TRBD1 (6 bases). CDR3: CSVQGGSEKLFF. The CDR3 DNA reads TGCAGCGTACAGGGAGGGAGTGAAAAACTGTTTTTT.